This record covers a single T cell receptor beta chain. Its ends do not fully match the called genes, so a read error is possible. Sample-barcoded 5' priming and a J-beta primer mix drove a second PCR of about 6 to 12 cycles. TCRdb independently ran MiXCR on the 5' RACE reads; one entry per CDR3 protein. The sample lists around 1,000,000 distinct CDR3 sequences; almost 25% were seen once. The data belong to a study of blood T cells in healthy people across ages. CDR1 and CDR2 (germline): LGHDT, YNNKEL (reference sequence). This CDR3 is 13 amino acids long. These data were likewise used in another study, on T cells of mothers and their children.

This TCR came from a girl aged 2-10 years in good health. The chain carries TRBV3-1 and TRBJ2-7, with 10 nucleotides matching TRBD2. Sequenced: blood. The CDR3 DNA follows: TGTGCTAGCAGCCAACTAGCGGGGTACGAGCAGTACTTC. Amino acid sequence: CASSQLAGYEQYF.